Each of the 27 T cell receptor beta chains below was sequenced from the same sample in a study of identical twins. Each CDR3 protein gets one entry after TCRdb re-called the 5' RACE reads with MiXCR. The table records some 1,600,000 distinct CDR3 sequences, about 32% of them present only once. Sequenced sample: cord blood. The origin of the receptors is a newborn girl in good health.

J is TRBJ2-7 and V is TRBV2, with 8 bases identical to TRBD2. Germline V gene data show CDR1 as SNHLY and CDR2 as FYNNEI. The CDR3 runs 13 residues. J gave up 12 bases and V 6 bases, and 13 bases lay outside the gene matches. The CDR3 nucleotides are TGTGCCAGCAGCGTCGTGATTAGCGGGACCCGGTACTTC. It codes for CASSVVISGTRYF.

This clonotype was observed at least ten times. This chain uses TRBV6-5 with TRBJ2-7; D is possibly TRBD2 (6 bases). Per germline, CDR1 MNHEY and CDR2 SVGAGI. Trimming stripped 2 bases from V and 2 bases from J, with 10 bases between. The CDR3 runs 14 residues. The CDR3 sequence: CASSYSGLAYEQYF. The CDR3 DNA follows: TGTGCCAGCAGTTACAGCGGGCTAGCCTACGAGCAGTACTTC.

This clonotype was detected only a few times. This CDR3 is CSADEQTGNTEAFF. The CDR3 DNA reads TGCAGTGCAGACGAACAGACGGGGAACACTGAAGCTTTCTTT. J is TRBJ1-1 and V is TRBV20-1, with D hard to call. The germline gives CDR1 DFQATT, CDR2 SNEGSKA (reference sequence). V lost 6 bases to trimming and J lost 1 base, with 15 bases between them. This CDR3 is built from 14 residues.

This chain connects TRBV27 to TRBJ1-5; maybe TRBD1 (6 bases). Germline lookup yields CDR1 MNHEY and CDR2 SMNVEV (reference sequence). V lost 2 bases and J 6 bases, leaving 8 bases between the germline ends. The CDR3 sequence is 13 residues long. In DNA form, the CDR3 reads TGTGCCAGCAGTTTAGGGGGGCTTCAGCCCCAGCATTTT. Its protein product is CASSLGGLQPQHF.

This clonotype came up a few times. The gene calls are TRBV4-2 and TRBJ2-4, with 12 bases fitting TRBD2. V shed 0 bases and J 6 bases; nucleotides not matched to a gene: 6. Germline V CDR1 and CDR2: LGHNA, YNFKEQ. CDR3 length: 17 amino acids. The CDR3 sequence: CASSQDRRLAGVNIQYF. In nucleotides, the CDR3 is TGTGCCAGCAGCCAAGACCGACGACTAGCGGGAGTAAACATTCAGTACTTC.

V gene TRBV19 combines with J gene TRBJ2-1; D could derive from TRBD1 or TRBD2 (5 bases each). Trimming removed 6 bases from V and 4 bases from J, with 13 bases in between. Germline V gene data show CDR1 as LNHDA and CDR2 as SQIVND (reference sequence). The CDR3 consists of 14 residues. CDR3 amino acids: CASRNTGQYNEQFF. The DNA of the CDR3 is TGTGCCAGTAGGAATACGGGGCAATACAATGAGCAGTTCTTC.

J is TRBJ2-3 and V is TRBV4-2; 10 nucleotides align to TRBD2. Trimming took 0 bases from V and 9 from J; bases not matched to a gene: 6. CDR3 length: 15 amino acids. CDR1 LGHNA and CDR2 YNFKEQ come from the germline V gene. DNA of the CDR3: TGTGCCAGCAGCCAAGATTCCCTGACTAGCGGGACGCAGTATTTT. It codes for CASSQDSLTSGTQYF.

The table lists this clonotype with a few counts. The rearrangement joins TRBV29-1 to TRBJ1-2; no clear D. The CDR3 covers 13 residues. In germline, CDR1 is SQVTM, CDR2 ANQGSEA. V lost 5 bases to trimming and J lost 6 bases, with 16 bases between them. The CDR3 spells CSVYTAGPDGYTF. The DNA for the CDR3 is TGCAGCGTTTACACAGCCGGTCCCGATGGCTACACCTTC.

V gene TRBV2 combines with J gene TRBJ1-1; a possible D gene is TRBD1 (5 bases). CDR1 SNHLY and CDR2 FYNNEI come from the germline V gene. The CDR3 loop spans 14 amino acids. Trimming took 7 bases from V and 0 from J, leaving 12 bases between them. The CDR3 loop reads CASTIRGLNTEAFF. In DNA, the CDR3 is TGTGCCAGCACAATTAGGGGTTTGAACACTGAAGCTTTCTTT.

This clonotype has a handful of counts. The chain links TRBV20-1 to TRBJ2-7, with D unclear. V lost 3 bases, J lost 2 bases, and 11 bases lay in between. Per germline, CDR1 DFQATT and CDR2 SNEGSKA (reference sequence). CDR3 size: 13 residues. CDR3 residues: CSASAPRPYEQYF. The CDR3 DNA reads as TGCAGTGCTAGCGCCCCCCGGCCCTACGAGCAGTACTTC.

This chain uses TRBV29-1 with TRBJ1-1, with 8 bases that match TRBD1. V dropped 4 bases and J dropped 2; count of bases not matched to a gene: 9. The CDR3 totals 15 residues. The germline gives CDR1 SQVTM, CDR2 ANQGSEA. This CDR3 reads CSVAPGQALNTEAFF. The CDR3, as DNA: TGCAGCGTTGCCCCGGGACAGGCTCTAAACACTGAAGCTTTCTTT.

This clonotype showed up just a few times. This chain links TRBV11-2 with TRBJ2-4; 7 bases are shared with TRBD2. Germline V lookup: CDR1 SGHAT, CDR2 FQNNGV. This CDR3 has 17 amino acids. Trimming removed 6 bases from V and 1 base from J; junction bases left unmatched: 12. CDR3 residues: CASSRPPSGWAKNIQYF. DNA for the CDR3: TGTGCCAGCAGTCGCCCTCCTAGCGGTTGGGCCAAAAACATTCAGTACTTC.

V gene TRBV6-6 combines with J gene TRBJ1-5, with 8 bases identical to TRBD1. V gave up 4 bases and J gave up 7 bases; unmatched junction bases: 3. CDR1 is MNHNY and CDR2 is SVGAGI in the germline V gene (reference sequence). The CDR3 covers 13 residues. The chain's CDR3 is CASSSTGGQPQHF. Here the CDR3 DNA reads TGTGCCAGCAGTTCTACAGGGGGGCAGCCCCAGCATTTT.

This sequence joins TRBV2 and TRBJ2-3, with D uncertain. Trimming stripped 3 bases from V and 4 bases from J, with 20 bases between. Germline CDR1 SNHLY, CDR2 FYNNEI. This CDR3 is 17 amino acids long. In DNA form, the CDR3 reads TGTGCCAGCAGTGAGATCCTGGGCCGCAGCCGGGCAGATACGCAGTATTTT. This gives the protein CASSEILGRSRADTQYF.

This clonotype has just a few counts. The chain recombines TRBV4-1 with TRBJ2-3, with 11 bases identical to TRBD2. Germline CDR1 MGHRA, CDR2 YSYEKL. The CDR3 totals 19 residues. Trimming removed 1 base from V and 1 base from J; junction bases left unmatched: 10. CDR3 sequence reads: CASSQAPTSGSWGTDTQYF. The CDR3 nucleotides read TGCGCCAGCAGCCAAGCCCCTACTAGCGGGAGTTGGGGCACAGATACGCAGTATTTT.

This rearrangement joins TRBV29-1 to TRBJ2-3; tentative D call: TRBD2 (5 bases). Germline loops: CDR1 SQVTM, CDR2 ANQGSEA. The ends were cut back, 1 base at V and 3 bases at J, with 17 bases in the middle. There are 16 residues in the CDR3. The DNA for the CDR3 is TGCAGCGTTGAAGGGCGAGGGCGGACCTGGACAGATACGCAGTATTTT. Its translation: CSVEGRGRTWTDTQYF.

The chain employs TRBV20-1 and TRBJ1-5, with a tentative D call TRBD1 (5 bases). There are 14 residues in the CDR3. The V end lost 3 bases, the J end lost 4 bases, and 13 bases lay between the germline ends. Germline V lookup: CDR1 DFQATT, CDR2 SNEGSKA (reference sequence). For the CDR3, the DNA is TGCAGTGCTAGTGGGGGGGTAACTAATCAGCCCCAGCATTTT. It codes for CSASGGVTNQPQHF.

This clonotype occurred a few times. The rearrangement links TRBV6-5 to TRBJ1-2, with a possible D match to TRBD1 (5 bases). The CDR3 totals 15 residues. CDR1 and CDR2 from the germline V gene are MNHEY and SVGAGI. Trimming cost V 1 base and J 5 bases, with 14 bases left between them. The CDR3 DNA sequence: TGTGCCAGCAGTTACTACGGGGGAGCCCCTTATGGCTACACCTTC. Protein: CASSYYGGAPYGYTF.

There are a few counts of this clonotype. The V call is TRBV9, the J call TRBJ2-7, with D possibly matching TRBD1 (5 bases). Germline CDR1 SGDLS, CDR2 YYNGEE. The CDR3 runs to 14 residues. With 0 bases removed from V and 1 base from J, the gap between germline ends came to 8 bases. The CDR3 protein is CASSVGGESYEQYF. The CDR3 coding sequence is TGTGCCAGCAGCGTAGGGGGCGAGTCCTACGAGCAGTACTTC.

As to this clonotype: This may come from a read error, since a much larger clone is one base off. The chain recombines TRBV28 with TRBJ1-2; weak D call: TRBD1 (6 bases). V lost 6 bases to trimming and J lost 2 bases, with 10 bases between them. This CDR3 is built from 13 residues. The V gene's germline CDR1 is MDHEN and CDR2 SYDVKM. CDR3 region: CASRADRNYGYTF. The CDR3 region has the DNA TGTGCCAGCAGGGCTGACAGGAACTATGGCTACACCTTC.

The CDR3 region is CAIRPGPAGDTQYF. CDR3 DNA sequence: TGTGCCATCCGACCGGGACCAGCGGGAGATACGCAGTATTTT. The chain has TRBV10-3 and TRBJ2-3; D is possibly TRBD2 (6 bases). From germline, CDR1 is ENHRY and CDR2 SYGVKD. The CDR3 has 14 residues. Deletions cut 8 bases from V and 5 bases from J, with 17 bases between.

The rearrangement uses TRBV2 and TRBJ1-5; D gene uncertain. Between the trimmed V and J ends, which lost 8 bases and 7 bases, there was a span of 9 bases. This CDR3 is built from 11 residues. CDR1 is SNHLY, CDR2 FYNNEI, per germline. DNA of the CDR3: TGTGCCAGCGGACGGCAACAGCCCCAGCATTTT. Its translation: CASGRQQPQHF.

V is TRBV11-1 and J is TRBJ2-6; D not resolved. The CDR3 extends over 17 amino acids. Germline assignment: CDR1 SGHAT and CDR2 FQDESV (reference sequence). V was trimmed by 5 bases and J by 4 bases, leaving 18 bases between them. CDR3 in DNA: TGTGCCAGCAGCCCAACTTATCCCCGGAACGGGGCCAACGTCCTGACTTTC. It codes for CASSPTYPRNGANVLTF.

This clonotype was seen more than once but under ten times. J is TRBJ2-3 and V is TRBV24-1, with a tentative D call TRBD1 (5 bases). CDR3 size: 15 residues. Germline assignment: CDR1 KGHDR and CDR2 SFDVKD. V dropped 2 bases and J dropped 1 base, with 9 bases sitting between them. This chain's CDR3 is CATSDSQVRTDTQYF. DNA of the CDR3: TGTGCCACCAGTGATTCACAGGTTCGCACAGATACGCAGTATTTT.

The V gene is TRBV7-9, the J gene TRBJ1-1, with a possible D match to TRBD1 (6 bases). Between the trimmed V and J ends, which lost 5 bases and 1 base, there was a span of 14 bases. The length of the CDR3 is 15 residues. CDR1 and CDR2 from the germline V gene are SEHNR and FQNEAQ (reference sequence). CDR3 DNA sequence: TGTGCCAGCAGCCCAAGGGGGTTGCCGAACACTGAAGCTTTCTTT. Protein: CASSPRGLPNTEAFF.

The chain recombines TRBV5-1 with TRBJ2-3, with 7 bases matching TRBD2. The germline V gene has CDR1 SGHRS and CDR2 YFSETQ. The CDR3 runs to 16 residues. The V segment lost 0 bases and the J segment 2 bases; nucleotides outside the gene matches: 6. DNA for the CDR3: TGCGCCAGCAGCTTGGTAGCTAGCGGCCCCACAGATACGCAGTATTTT. Its protein is CASSLVASGPTDTQYF.

The CDR3 DNA sequence: TGTGCCAGCGGACAGGTTCAGCCCCAGCATTTT. Protein product: CASGQVQPQHF. The V gene is TRBV6-6, the J gene TRBJ1-5; 7 bases line up with TRBD1. Germline loops: CDR1 MNHNY, CDR2 SVGAGI (reference sequence). V shed 8 bases and J 6 bases; nucleotides not matched to a gene: 1. The CDR3 sequence is 11 residues long.